This T cell receptor (beta chain) was documented in a study of CD8 T cells in ankylosing spondylitis. Germline V CDR1 and CDR2: SGHRS, YFSETQ. V lost 4 bases to trimming and J lost 4 bases; unmatched junction nucleotides: 9. The CDR3 is 16 residues long. TCRdb analysed the 5' RACE reads with MiXCR anew, one entry per CDR3 protein. The sample has 250,000 to 300,000 distinct CDR3 sequences; 15% to 20% are singletons. This clonotype was recorded a few times. The specimen sequenced was blood, either unsorted or a sorted T cell fraction (not recorded which). The V and J genes are TRBV5-1 and TRBJ2-2; TRBD2 agrees at 8 bases. The TCR originated in a male donor with ankylosing spondylitis or in good health (not recorded which). The CDR3 DNA follows: TGCGCCAGCAGCCCTGGGGAGAGCGGGGGCACCGGGGAGCTGTTTTTT. Translation: CASSPGESGGTGELFF.